The clone carrying this T cell receptor beta chain showed up just once. No antigen is known for it. Sequencing used immunoSEQ multiplex PCR; TCRdb keeps in-frame clones, though not all of them. The sample includes 450,000 to 550,000 clones, roughly nine tenths of them seen just once. The record originates from a study of Ad26.COV2.S vaccination and SARS-CoV-2 variants. Study-wide points: Vaccinees showed greater spike-specific TCR breadth than placebo recipients.

Stated treatment: 19 received Ad26.COV2.S at low or high dose, single or two shots; about 5 received placebo; per-sample allocation not given. Day 63 after the first vaccine or placebo injection was the time point for sampling. Aged 18-55 years, donor was enrolled in Boston in about 2020. The clonotype comes from a person aged 18-65 years who received the Ad26.COV2.S COVID-19 vaccine or a placebo. Material: peripheral blood, obtained in a trial of Ad26.COV2.S vaccine versus placebo.

The CDR3 loop reads CASSKRGPPREQYF. CDR3 coding DNA: TGTGCCAGTAGTAAAAGGGGGCCCCCGAGGGAGCAGTACTTC. The rearrangement uses TRBV19 and TRBJ2-7; 7 bases are a match to TRBD1. Losses at the gene ends were 4 bases for V and 7 bases for J; bases not matched to a gene: 10. The CDR3 runs to 14 residues. Germline CDR1 is LNHDA and CDR2 is SQIVND (reference sequence).